Presented here are 6 T cell receptor beta chains from one specimen sequenced in a study of blood T cell repertoires in COVID-19 (dated by TCRdb to the early 2020s). Libraries were built with the immunoSEQ multiplex PCR assay. TCRdb's version of the immuneACCESS table is confined to in-frame rearrangements and falls short of the full clone set. An unresolved V gene accounts for under half of the shortfall where checked; the remainder is of unknown origin. This sample has approximately 150,000 clones in its table, and about nine tenths of those were observed once. Together, the top ten hold about 28% of the sample. The sequenced sample was peripheral blood. The receptor set was obtained from a human donor in a cohort sampled during active COVID-19.

The table lists this clone with a few counts. This rearrangement joins TRBV7-8 to TRBJ2-7, with D perhaps TRBD2 (7 bases). Between the trimmed V and J ends, which lost 3 bases and 0 bases, there was a span of 9 bases. The CDR3 runs to 14 residues. Per germline, CDR1 SGHVS and CDR2 FQNEAQ. The CDR3 loop reads CASSLRGRSYEQYF. Here the CDR3 DNA reads TGTGCCAGCAGCTTGCGGGGGCGCTCCTACGAGCAGTACTTC.

The chain's CDR3 is CASSTGRQGGHEQYF. CDR3 sequence (DNA): TGTGCCAGCAGCACGGGACGCCAAGGGGGCCACGAGCAGTACTTC. The chain is built from TRBV7-9 and TRBJ2-7, with 7 bases identical to TRBD1. CDR1 and CDR2 (germline): SEHNR, FQNEAQ (reference sequence). J was trimmed by 5 bases and V by 5 bases; bases with no gene match: 12. The CDR3 spans 15 residues. The entire variable domain, with the rest obtained from reference TRBV7-9 and TRBJ2-7, is as follows: DTGVSQNPRHKITKRGQNVTFRCDPISEHNRLYWYRQTLGQGPEFLTYFQNEAQLEKSRLLSDRFSAERPKGSFSTLEIQRTEQGDSAMYLCASSTGRQGGHEQYFGPGTRLTVT.

V is TRBV12-5 and J is TRBJ2-3, with 13 bases identical to TRBD2. With V trimmed by 5 bases and J by 4 bases, 3 bases remained unmatched. The CDR3 length is 15 residues. Germline CDR1 reads LGHNT; CDR2 reads FRNRAP. This CDR3 reads CASGLGLAGADTQYF. DNA of the CDR3: TGTGCTAGTGGTCTCGGACTAGCGGGGGCAGATACGCAGTATTTT.

In this sample, this clone turned up a few times. The V and J genes are TRBV27 and TRBJ2-7; 11 bases agree with TRBD1. The CDR3 sequence is 16 residues long. Germline CDR1 MNHEY, CDR2 SMNVEV (reference sequence). V trimming: 1 base; J trimming: 7 bases; junction bases outside the gene matches: 9. The CDR3 bases are TGTGCCAGCAGTTTATTAGGACAGGGGGCCCAAGGGGAGCAGTACTTC. This sequence encodes CASSLLGQGAQGEQYF.

The chain couples TRBV5-1 to TRBJ1-1; D ambiguous. The CDR3 runs to 13 residues. The germline V and J ends were trimmed by 4 bases and 4 bases, with 11 bases remaining between them. CDR1 SGHRS and CDR2 YFSETQ come from the germline V gene. The CDR3 sequence: CASSAVRGTEAFF. DNA of the CDR3: TGCGCCAGCAGCGCAGTCAGAGGCACTGAAGCTTTCTTT.

V gene TRBV18 combines with J gene TRBJ2-5; D is possibly TRBD2 (6 bases). CDR1 is KGHSH and CDR2 is LQKENI in the germline V gene. The CDR3 is 15 residues long. V gave up 0 bases and J gave up 1 base, with 9 bases separating them. CDR3 DNA: TGTGCCAGCTCACCACCCGGGGGATTCCAAGAGACCCAGTACTTC. It codes for CASSPPGGFQETQYF.